This T cell receptor (beta chain) originates from a study of cytomegalovirus exposure and HLA in healthy donors. In the study overall: The early release's HLA-typed donors yielded 65 million to 85 million unique TCRs.

Of note for this clone: The antigen remains undetermined.

Amplification used 60 Vbeta primers and 13 Jbeta primers. Generated by immunoSEQ multiplex PCR, the TCRdb table keeps only in-frame clones and is missing some. The sample records under 150,000 clones, approximately 82% being singletons. Study conclusions and caveats: The authors confirmed in vitro that three CMV-associated chains were specific for CMV antigens.

The CDR3 contains 17 residues. The V end was cut by 4 bases, the J end by 8 bases, with 25 bases between. The germline gives CDR1 SGHRS, CDR2 YFSETQ. Sequenced input: PBMCs. The sequence was obtained from a man younger than 40 in good health and CMV-seropositive. The gene calls are TRBV5-1 and TRBJ2-1; D may be TRBD1 (6 bases). The CDR3 DNA is TGCGCCAGCAGCCCCGGACACCAGGGGATTATTGTCCATGAGCAGTTCTTC. Translating gives CASSPGHQGIIVHEQFF.